The T cell receptor beta chain under discussion was sequenced for a study of blood T cell repertoires in COVID-19. On the study more broadly: The United States, Italy and Spain provided the acute and convalescent COVID-19 samples. In each case, the material was cDNA or gDNA derived from T cells, B-cell-depleted T cells, or PBMCs.

Germline V gene data show CDR1 as LGHNA and CDR2 as YNFKEQ. This CDR3 contains 18 residues. The V segment lost 1 base and the J segment 2 bases; nucleotides outside the gene matches: 13. Original analysis: Amplification of reference gene primers was used by the study to estimate nucleated cell counts. Profiling relied on immunoSEQ multiplex PCR, and the TCRdb table lists in-frame clones only, not all of them. V and J calls and clone size are given by that table; D and trimming were obtained from the DNA. Found here are around 160,000 clones, approximately 86% of them singletons; the top ten hold almost 1%.

The rearrangement joins TRBV4-2 to TRBJ1-2, with 7 bases fitting TRBD1. Sequenced: peripheral blood. The TCR was taken from a man aged 18 to 29 with acute or convalescent COVID-19. The CDR3: CASSQAFIGQDENYGYTF. The DNA of the CDR3 is TGTGCCAGCAGCCAAGCTTTTATAGGACAGGACGAAAACTATGGCTACACCTTC.